Below, 24 T cell receptor beta chains from the same sample are listed, as sequenced in a study of cytomegalovirus exposure and HLA in healthy donors. 60 Vbeta and 13 Jbeta primers were used in PCR. Measured with immunoSEQ multiplex PCR; TCRdb has only the in-frame clones, and not every one. The table shows about 160,000 clones, with approximately 79% occurring only once. Sequenced material: PBMCs. The receptors come from a man aged 55 to 70 in good health and CMV-seronegative.

The gene calls are TRBV7-2 and TRBJ2-3; perhaps TRBD2 as D (6 bases). Germline assignment: CDR1 SGHTA and CDR2 FQGNSA. V lost 4 bases and J lost 3, with 14 bases in between. This CDR3 is 15 amino acids long. This CDR3 reads CASSSGRGLTDTQYF. The CDR3 DNA is TGTGCCAGCAGCTCCGGGAGAGGGCTAACAGATACGCAGTATTTT.

The chain carries TRBV6-5 and TRBJ2-2; D is perhaps TRBD2 (6 bases). The germline V and J ends were trimmed by 7 bases and 5 bases, with 11 bases remaining between them. The CDR3 is 13 amino acids. The V gene's germline CDR1 is MNHEY and CDR2 SVGAGI. The CDR3: CASTEAGTGELFF. The CDR3 DNA sequence: TGTGCCAGCACAGAGGCGGGGACCGGGGAGCTGTTTTTT.

CDR3 DNA sequence: TGTGCCAGCAGCATGACAGTGAACACTGAAGCTTTCTTT. It specifies CASSMTVNTEAFF. The chain recombines TRBV7-3 with TRBJ1-1; TRBD1 might be the D (5 bases). This CDR3 region has 13 residues. Germline loops: CDR1 SGHTA, CDR2 FQGTGA. Trimming removed 5 bases at V and 0 bases at J, with 7 bases between.

The rearrangement joins TRBV5-1 to TRBJ2-7, with TRBD2 identical over 11 bases. Germline CDR1 and CDR2: SGHRS and YFSETQ. There are 16 residues in the CDR3. V lost 1 base, J lost 3 bases, and 6 bases stayed unmatched. The CDR3 bases are TGCGCCAGCAGCTTGCAAACCGGGACTAGCGGCTACGAGCAGTACTTC. Its translation is CASSLQTGTSGYEQYF.

The sample holds one count of this clone. The V call is TRBV6-6, the J call TRBJ2-5; D is perhaps TRBD1 (6 bases). Germline V gene lookup returns CDR1 MNHNY and CDR2 SVGAGI (reference sequence). The CDR3 runs 16 residues. V gave up 4 bases and J gave up 4 bases, with 19 bases separating them. The CDR3 DNA reads TGTGCCAGCAGTTCAACTCGAAACCTAGGGGGAGAGACCCAGTACTTC. Protein sequence: CASSSTRNLGGETQYF.

This clone turned up a few times. The identical CDR3 is also encoded by other nucleotide sequences in the sample. The chain has TRBV28 and TRBJ1-5; D is ambiguous. V was cut by 7 bases and J by 4 bases, with 8 bases left in between. Germline assignment: CDR1 MDHEN and CDR2 SYDVKM. This CDR3 has 12 residues. CDR3: CASISGNQPQHF. The CDR3 coding sequence is TGTGCCAGCATCTCGGGGAATCAGCCCCAGCATTTT. Complete variable domain (other parts from reference TRBV28 and TRBJ1-5): DVKVTQSSRYLVKRTGEKVFLECVQDMDHENMFWYRQDPGLGLRLIYFSYDVKMKEKGDIPEGYSVSREKKERFSLILESASTNQTSMYLCASISGNQPQHFGDGTRLSIL.

This clone was counted between two and nine times. The gene calls are TRBV9 and TRBJ1-1; D gene uncertain. Germline CDR1 reads SGDLS; CDR2 reads YYNGEE. The CDR3 is 14 residues long. The V end lost 4 bases, the J end lost 1 base, and 11 bases lay between the germline ends. CDR3 DNA sequence: TGTGCCAGCAGCAATACTCATAAGAACACTGAAGCTTTCTTT. Protein sequence: CASSNTHKNTEAFF.

The V call is TRBV10-1, the J call TRBJ1-2; D is perhaps TRBD1 (6 bases). CDR1 and CDR2 from the germline V gene are WNHNN and SYGVQD (reference sequence). Trimming took off 8 bases at V and 8 bases at J, with 27 bases between the two ends. The CDR3 is made up of 16 amino acids. The CDR3 region has the DNA TGCGCCAGCGAACCTAGAAGATCGTGGCAGGGGAACGGCTACACCTTC. Translated, it gives CASEPRRSWQGNGYTF.

The genes are TRBV19 and TRBJ1-5; the D is unclear. CDR3 length: 14 amino acids. Deletions cut 1 base from V and 2 bases from J, with 6 bases between. Germline CDR1 LNHDA, CDR2 SQIVND (reference sequence). The CDR3, as DNA: TGTGCCAGTAGTATAGTAACTGGCAATCAGCCCCAGCATTTT. Encoded protein: CASSIVTGNQPQHF.

The chain uses TRBV6-6 and TRBJ1-2; 7 positions agree with TRBD1. The CDR3 has 13 residues. V shed 10 bases, J shed 4 bases, and the junction held 9 bases outside the gene matches. Germline V gene lookup returns CDR1 MNHNY and CDR2 SVGAGI (reference sequence). CDR3 in amino acids: CAIRTGEGYGYTF. The CDR3 coding sequence is TGTGCCATCAGAACAGGGGAAGGCTATGGCTACACCTTC.

The genes are TRBV7-2 and TRBJ2-7; TRBD1 matches 7 bases. The germline CDR1 and CDR2 sequences are SGHTA and FQGNSA. The junction had 7 bases not matched to a gene; V was cut back by 3 bases and J by 5 bases. This CDR3 spans 14 amino acids. This CDR3 is CASSFLGGFHEQYF. CDR3 sequence (DNA): TGTGCCAGCAGCTTCCTAGGGGGCTTCCACGAGCAGTACTTC.

CDR3 DNA sequence: TGTGCCAGCAGAACACAGGGGTCAGATACGCAGTATTTT. Translation: CASRTQGSDTQYF. V usage is TRBV13 and J usage is TRBJ2-3; 7 nucleotides agree with TRBD1. V was clipped by 6 bases and J by 4 bases; unmatched bases: 4. CDR3 size: 13 residues. The germline gives CDR1 PRHDT, CDR2 FYEKMQ (reference sequence). Full variable domain (remainder filled in from reference TRBV13 and TRBJ2-3): AAGVIQSPRHLIKEKRETATLKCYPIPRHDTVYWYQQGPGQDPQFLISFYEKMQSDKGSIPDRFSAQQFSDYHSELNMSSLELGDSALYFCASRTQGSDTQYFGPGTRLTVL.

The chain has TRBV6-1 and TRBJ1-6, with D uncertain. Germline V lookup: CDR1 MNHNS, CDR2 SASEGT. The CDR3 length is 17 residues. Trimming removed 2 bases at V and 0 bases at J, with 11 bases between. The CDR3 region is CASSEPTGSSYNSPLHF. CDR3 coding DNA: TGTGCCAGCAGTGAACCGACCGGGAGCTCCTATAATTCACCCCTCCACTTT.

This chain connects TRBV2 to TRBJ1-4, with D tentatively TRBD1 (5 bases). V gave up 3 bases and J gave up 0 bases, with 8 bases separating them. CDR1 and CDR2 (germline): SNHLY, FYNNEI. The CDR3 has 15 amino acids. DNA of the CDR3: TGTGCCAGCAGTGACATCAGGGCAACTAATGAAAAACTGTTTTTT. Encoded protein: CASSDIRATNEKLFF.

This clone was seen a few times. This sequence joins TRBV6-4 and TRBJ1-5; no definite D call. This CDR3 comprises 15 residues. Germline CDR1 MRHNA, CDR2 SNTAGT. V was clipped by 0 bases and J by 2 bases, with 8 bases between them. CDR3 DNA: TGTGCCAGCAGTGACTCGAACAGACGCAATCAGCCCCAGCATTTT. It codes for CASSDSNRRNQPQHF.

The gene calls are TRBV4-1 and TRBJ2-3; 7 bases are shared with TRBD1. J lost 4 bases, V lost 1 base, and 8 bases had no gene match. CDR3 length equals 16 residues. CDR1 MGHRA and CDR2 YSYEKL come from the germline V gene. CDR3 nucleotide sequence: TGCGCCAGCAGCCAAGGCCCGACAGGGTTTGCAGATACGCAGTATTTT. Translation gives CASSQGPTGFADTQYF.

This clone was picked up one time. For the CDR3, the DNA is TGTGCCTGGAGTGGAGGGTTTGCTGGAAACACCATATATTTT. Its protein product is CAWSGGFAGNTIYF. The chain is built from TRBV30 and TRBJ1-3, with D uncertain. Germline V gene sequence: CDR1 GTSNPN, CDR2 SVGIG (reference sequence). The CDR3 sequence is 14 residues long. V shed 1 base and J shed 2 bases, with 9 bases lying between them.

This chain's CDR3 is CASSPGGSGNTIYF. CDR3 sequence (DNA): TGTGCCAGCAGCCCCGGGGGCTCTGGAAACACCATATATTTT. The chain uses TRBV27 and TRBJ1-3, with D possibly TRBD1 on 5 matching bases. V was pared by 6 bases and J by 0 bases, with 9 bases between. The CDR3 consists of 14 residues. CDR1 is MNHEY, CDR2 SMNVEV, per germline (reference sequence).

This clone was seen just once. This chain joins TRBV10-3 and TRBJ2-7; D possibly corresponds to TRBD2 (5 bases). The germline V and J ends were trimmed by 4 bases and 3 bases, with 7 bases remaining between them. CDR3 length equals 12 residues. Germline V gives CDR1 ENHRY, CDR2 SYGVKD. The CDR3 DNA sequence: TGTGCCATCAGTGTCCGGGGCTACGAGCAGTACTTC. Its protein product is CAISVRGYEQYF.

This clone has a handful of counts. The rearrangement joins TRBV9 to TRBJ1-3; no definite D call. CDR3 length: 14 amino acids. The V end was cut by 1 base, the J end by 8 bases, with 13 bases between. Germline assignment: CDR1 SGDLS and CDR2 YYNGEE. The CDR3 is CASSVFGSEDTIYF. CDR3 bases: TGTGCCAGCAGCGTATTTGGATCGGAGGACACCATATATTTT.

This chain joins TRBV5-1 and TRBJ2-2; a possible D gene is TRBD2 (6 bases). The germline V gene encodes CDR1 SGHRS and CDR2 YFSETQ. The CDR3 has 16 amino acids. V dropped 3 bases and J dropped 2 bases, with 14 bases sitting between them. The CDR3 bases are TGCGCCAGCAGCTCTGCCGGGACTTTCAACACCGGGGAGCTGTTTTTT. Residues: CASSSAGTFNTGELFF.

The sample holds one count of this clone. The CDR3 DNA reads TGTGCCAGTAGTCTAAGGACAGGGGAGCTGTTTTTT. It codes for CASSLRTGELFF. The chain combines TRBV19 with TRBJ2-2; TRBD1 is a possible D gene (5 bases). V was clipped by 5 bases and J by 8 bases, with 9 bases between them. Germline CDR1 LNHDA, CDR2 SQIVND (reference sequence). The CDR3 length is 12 residues.

The CDR3 nucleotides are TGCAGCGTTCTAGCGAGAACCTACGAGCAGTACTTC. Protein: CSVLARTYEQYF. The chain couples TRBV29-1 to TRBJ2-7; possibly TRBD2 for D (6 bases). Germline V gene lookup returns CDR1 SQVTM and CDR2 ANQGSEA. Trimming took off 5 bases at V and 2 bases at J, with 10 bases between the two ends. This CDR3 is built from 12 residues.

In its sample, this clone was seen a few times. The chain is built from TRBV18 and TRBJ1-5, with 7 bases lining up with TRBD1. CDR1 KGHSH and CDR2 LQKENI come from the germline V gene. V dropped 5 bases and J dropped 0; count of bases not matched to a gene: 4. The length of the CDR3 is 15 residues. The CDR3 DNA is TGTGCCAGCTCAGCGCAGGGGGGTAGCAATCAGCCCCAGCATTTT. It is translated as CASSAQGGSNQPQHF.